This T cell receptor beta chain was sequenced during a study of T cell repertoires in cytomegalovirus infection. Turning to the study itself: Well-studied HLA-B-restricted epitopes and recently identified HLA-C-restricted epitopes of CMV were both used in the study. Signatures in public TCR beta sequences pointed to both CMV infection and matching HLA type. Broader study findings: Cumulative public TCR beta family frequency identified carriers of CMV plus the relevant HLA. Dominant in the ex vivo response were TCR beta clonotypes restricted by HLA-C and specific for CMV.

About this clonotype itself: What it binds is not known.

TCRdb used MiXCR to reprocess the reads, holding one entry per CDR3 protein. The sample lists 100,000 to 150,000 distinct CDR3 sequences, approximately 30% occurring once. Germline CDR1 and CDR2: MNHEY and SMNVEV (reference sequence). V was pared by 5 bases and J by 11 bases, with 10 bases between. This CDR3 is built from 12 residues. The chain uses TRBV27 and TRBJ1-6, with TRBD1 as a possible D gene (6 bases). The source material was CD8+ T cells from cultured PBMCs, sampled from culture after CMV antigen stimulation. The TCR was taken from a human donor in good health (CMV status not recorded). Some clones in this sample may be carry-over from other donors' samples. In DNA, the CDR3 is TGTGCCAGCAGTCCAGGGGTTACACCCCTCCACTTT. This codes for CASSPGVTPLHF.